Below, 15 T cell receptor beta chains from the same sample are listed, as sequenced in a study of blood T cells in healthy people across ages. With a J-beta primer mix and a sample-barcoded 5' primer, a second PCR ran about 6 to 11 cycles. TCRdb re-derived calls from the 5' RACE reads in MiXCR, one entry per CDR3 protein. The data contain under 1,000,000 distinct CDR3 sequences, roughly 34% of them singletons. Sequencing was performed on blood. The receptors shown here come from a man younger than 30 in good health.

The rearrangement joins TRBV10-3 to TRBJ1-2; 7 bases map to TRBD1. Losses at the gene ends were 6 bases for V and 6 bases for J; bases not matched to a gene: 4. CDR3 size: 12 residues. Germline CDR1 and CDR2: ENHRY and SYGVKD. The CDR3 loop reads CAISGQVDGYTF. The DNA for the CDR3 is TGTGCCATCAGCGGACAGGTGGATGGCTACACCTTC.

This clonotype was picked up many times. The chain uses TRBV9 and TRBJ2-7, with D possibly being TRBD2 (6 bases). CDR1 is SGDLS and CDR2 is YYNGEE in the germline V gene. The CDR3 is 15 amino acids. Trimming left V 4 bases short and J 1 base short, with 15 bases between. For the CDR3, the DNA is TGTGCCAGCAGCCCGAGGGACTTTCTGTCCTACGAGCAGTACTTC. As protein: CASSPRDFLSYEQYF.

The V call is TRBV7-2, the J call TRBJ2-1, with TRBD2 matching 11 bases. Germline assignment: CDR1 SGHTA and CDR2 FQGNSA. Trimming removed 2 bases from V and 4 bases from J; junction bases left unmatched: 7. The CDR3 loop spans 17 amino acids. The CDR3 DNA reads TGTGCCAGCAGCTTATTTCTAGCGGGGGGTGTTTACAATGAGCAGTTCTTC. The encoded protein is CASSLFLAGGVYNEQFF. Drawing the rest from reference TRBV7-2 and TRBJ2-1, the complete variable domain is GAGVSQSPSNKVTEKGKDVELRCDPISGHTALYWYRQSLGQGLEFLIYFQGNSAPDKSGLPSDRFSAERTGGSVSTLTIQRTQQEDSAVYLCASSLFLAGGVYNEQFFGPGTRLTVL.

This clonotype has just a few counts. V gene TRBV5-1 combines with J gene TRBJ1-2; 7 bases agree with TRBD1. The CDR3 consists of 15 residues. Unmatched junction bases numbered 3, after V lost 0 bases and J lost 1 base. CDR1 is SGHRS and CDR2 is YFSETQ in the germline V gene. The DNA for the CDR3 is TGCGCCAGCAGCTTGGCGCAGGGGGATAACTATGGCTACACCTTC. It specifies CASSLAQGDNYGYTF.

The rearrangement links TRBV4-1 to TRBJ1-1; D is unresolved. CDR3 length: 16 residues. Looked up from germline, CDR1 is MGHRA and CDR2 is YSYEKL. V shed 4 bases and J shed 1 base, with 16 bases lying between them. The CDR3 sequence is CASSPMEAGGNTEAFF. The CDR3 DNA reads TGCGCCAGCAGCCCCATGGAGGCAGGAGGGAACACTGAAGCTTTCTTT.

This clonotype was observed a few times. Here the CDR3 reads CASSVWGWGTDTQYF. DNA for the CDR3: TGTGCCAGCAGCGTGTGGGGGTGGGGCACAGATACGCAGTATTTT. The rearrangement joins TRBV9 to TRBJ2-3; D might be TRBD1 or TRBD2, each matching 5 bases. Trimming left V 2 bases short and J 1 base short, with 11 bases between. CDR3 length: 15 amino acids. Per the germline V gene, CDR1 is SGDLS and CDR2 is YYNGEE.

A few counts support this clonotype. DNA of the CDR3: TGTGCCACCGGCCGGGACAGACTCTACGAGCAGTACTTC. Translating gives CATGRDRLYEQYF. The chain is built from TRBV6-1 and TRBJ2-7, with 7 bases lining up with TRBD1. From germline, CDR1 is MNHNS and CDR2 SASEGT. Trimming at V came to 10 bases and at J to 3 bases, leaving 9 bases not matched to a gene. This CDR3 spans 13 amino acids.

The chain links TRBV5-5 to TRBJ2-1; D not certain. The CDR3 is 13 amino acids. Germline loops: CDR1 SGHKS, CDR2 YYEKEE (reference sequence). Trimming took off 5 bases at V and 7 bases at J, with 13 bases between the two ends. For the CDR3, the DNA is TGTGCCAGCAGAATGAGTTCACGGAATGAGCAGTTCTTC. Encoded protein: CASRMSSRNEQFF.

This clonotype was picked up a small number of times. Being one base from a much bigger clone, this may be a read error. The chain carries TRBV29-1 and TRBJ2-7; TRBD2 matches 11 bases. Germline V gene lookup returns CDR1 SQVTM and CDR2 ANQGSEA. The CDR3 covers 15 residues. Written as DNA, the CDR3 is TGCAGCGTTGAAGGGATGACTAGCGGGGACTACGGGCAGTACTTC. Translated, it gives CSVEGMTSGDYGQYF.

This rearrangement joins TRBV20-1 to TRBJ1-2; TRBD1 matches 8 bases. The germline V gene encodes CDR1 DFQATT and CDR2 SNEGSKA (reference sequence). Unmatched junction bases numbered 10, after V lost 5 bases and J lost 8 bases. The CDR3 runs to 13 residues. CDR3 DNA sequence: TGCAGTGCTGCCCAACAGGGGGAGGGAGGCTACACCTTC. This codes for CSAAQQGEGGYTF.

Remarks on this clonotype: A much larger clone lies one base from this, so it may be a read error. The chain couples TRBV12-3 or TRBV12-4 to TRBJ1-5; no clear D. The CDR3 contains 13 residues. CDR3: CASSPTGNQSQHF. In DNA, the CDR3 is TGTGCCAGCAGCCCGACGGGGAATCAGTCCCAGCATTTT.

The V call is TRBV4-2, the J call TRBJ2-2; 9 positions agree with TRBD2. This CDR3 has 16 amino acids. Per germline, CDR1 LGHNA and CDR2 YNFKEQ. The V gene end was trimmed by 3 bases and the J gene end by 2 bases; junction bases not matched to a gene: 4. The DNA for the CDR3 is TGTGCCAGCAGCCAGACTAGCGGTAGTAACACCGGGGAGCTGTTTTTT. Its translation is CASSQTSGSNTGELFF.

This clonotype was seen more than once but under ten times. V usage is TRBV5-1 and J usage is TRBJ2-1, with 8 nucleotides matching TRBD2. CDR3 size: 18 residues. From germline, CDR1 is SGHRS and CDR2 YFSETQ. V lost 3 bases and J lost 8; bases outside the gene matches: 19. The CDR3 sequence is CASSSPVGASGHGDEQFF. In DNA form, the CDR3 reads TGCGCCAGCAGCTCGCCAGTTGGGGCTAGCGGGCATGGTGATGAGCAGTTCTTC.

CDR3 DNA: TGTGCCAGCTACGTCACAGATACGCAGTATTTT. This translates into CASYVTDTQYF. The chain is built from TRBV2 and TRBJ2-3; D unclear. Trimming shortened V by 8 bases and J by 2 bases, and 5 bases separated the two germline ends. Germline CDR1 reads SNHLY; CDR2 reads FYNNEI. The CDR3 consists of 11 residues.

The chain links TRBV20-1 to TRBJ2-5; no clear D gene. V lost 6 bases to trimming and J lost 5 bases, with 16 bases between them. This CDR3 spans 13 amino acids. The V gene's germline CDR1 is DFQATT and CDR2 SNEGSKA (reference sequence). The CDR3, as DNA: TGCAGTGCGGGCCGCAAGGCTCGGGAGACCCAGTACTTC. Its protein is CSAGRKARETQYF.